Shown below are 24 T cell receptor beta chains from a single sample sequenced in a study of cytomegalovirus exposure and HLA in healthy donors. PCR primers comprised 60 Vbeta and 13 Jbeta primers. The repertoire was sequenced with immunoSEQ multiplex PCR; TCRdb's copy has only in-frame clones and lacks some. Here the sample spans around 130,000 clones, 75% to 85% being singletons. The sequenced sample consisted of PBMCs. Receptors were obtained from a middle-aged man in good health and CMV-seronegative.

This rearrangement joins TRBV19 to TRBJ2-1, with a tentative D call TRBD2 (5 bases). Germline V gene lookup returns CDR1 LNHDA and CDR2 SQIVND (reference sequence). The CDR3 is 16 amino acids. V was cut by 1 base and J by 3 bases, with 13 bases left in between. CDR3 nucleotides: TGTGCCAGTAGTATAGTGCGAGCGGCAAGCTACAATGAGCAGTTCTTC. Amino acids: CASSIVRAASYNEQFF.

This chain connects TRBV10-3 to TRBJ2-3, with TRBD2 as a possible D gene (6 bases). V shed 5 bases and J shed 0 bases, with 12 bases lying between them. The CDR3 sequence is 15 residues long. CDR1 and CDR2 (germline): ENHRY, SYGVKD. The CDR3 region is CAISPLGTSTDTQYF. The CDR3 DNA reads TGTGCCATCAGTCCTTTAGGGACTAGCACAGATACGCAGTATTTT.

The DNA of the CDR3 is TGCAGCGCCCTACCTGGGGAGGGCTACGAGCAGTACTTC. Translated, it gives CSALPGEGYEQYF. The genes are TRBV29-1 and TRBJ2-7, with 7 bases lining up with TRBD2. Germline values: CDR1 SQVTM, CDR2 ANQGSEA. Trimming removed 7 bases from V and 3 bases from J; junction bases left unmatched: 9. The CDR3 sequence is 13 residues long.

This chain connects TRBV19 to TRBJ1-5; weak D call: TRBD1 (6 bases). Germline V gene data show CDR1 as LNHDA and CDR2 as SQIVND (reference sequence). The V end lost 2 bases, the J end lost 6 bases, and 23 bases lay between the germline ends. The CDR3 contains 18 residues. CDR3 in DNA: TGTGCCAGTAGTATAATTCCGGTATCGTGGGGGCGTAGTCAGCCCCAGCATTTT. Translating gives CASSIIPVSWGRSQPQHF. Full variable domain (missing parts from reference TRBV19 and TRBJ1-5): DGGITQSPKYLFRKEGQNVTLSCEQNLNHDAMYWYRQDPGQGLRLIYYSQIVNDFQKGDIAEGYSVSREKKESFPLTVTSAQKNPTAFYLCASSIIPVSWGRSQPQHFGDGTRLSIL.

This clone was seen a few times. A read error may account for a junction end that differs from germline. The V gene is TRBV10-3, the J gene TRBJ2-1; a possible D gene is TRBD2 (5 bases). This CDR3 is 12 amino acids long. The germline V gene has CDR1 ENHRY and CDR2 SYGVKD. CDR3 amino acids: CAISITDYEHFF. The DNA of the CDR3 is TGTGCCATCAGTATCACAGACTATGAGCATTTCTTC.

With regard to this clone: Relative to the germline gene, one junction end is altered; a read error may explain this. J is TRBJ2-6 and V is TRBV6-5, with D perhaps matching TRBD1 (5 bases). Per germline, CDR1 MNHEY and CDR2 SVGAGI. The CDR3 is 15 residues long. CDR3 nucleotide sequence: TGTGCCAGCAGAAAAGGGGAATCTGGGGCCAACGGCCTGACTTTC. It translates to CASRKGESGANGLTF.

This clone showed up just a few times. V gene TRBV19 combines with J gene TRBJ1-1; TRBD1 matches 8 bases. CDR3 length equals 18 residues. Germline CDR1 is LNHDA and CDR2 is SQIVND (reference sequence). Unmatched junction bases numbered 13, after V lost 4 bases and J lost 0 bases. The CDR3 sequence: CASSTQGALGFLNTEAFF. DNA of the CDR3: TGTGCCAGTAGTACCCAGGGGGCCTTGGGGTTTTTGAACACTGAAGCTTTCTTT.

The chain employs TRBV19 and TRBJ1-1; D unclear. In germline, CDR1 is LNHDA, CDR2 SQIVND (reference sequence). V lost 3 bases, J lost 7 bases, and 18 bases lay in between. The CDR3 loop spans 15 amino acids. The CDR3 DNA reads TGTGCCAGTAGTATCTTCGGGTTGGGTCATATTGAAGCTTTCTTT. Translating gives CASSIFGLGHIEAFF.

The chain couples TRBV29-1 to TRBJ1-2; TRBD1 might be the D (6 bases). This CDR3 spans 13 amino acids. V lost 4 bases and J lost 8, with 17 bases in between. Looked up from germline, CDR1 is SQVTM and CDR2 is ANQGSEA. The CDR3 spells CSVVGGGTSGYTF. Written as DNA, the CDR3 is TGCAGCGTTGTAGGGGGGGGGACTTCAGGCTACACCTTC.

CDR3: CASRETSGTHHPNTGELFF. CDR3 in DNA: TGTGCCAGCAGGGAGACCTCCGGGACACACCACCCGAACACCGGGGAGCTGTTTTTT. This chain links TRBV27 with TRBJ2-2; TRBD1 is a possible D gene (6 bases). The CDR3 sequence is 19 residues long. Trimming removed 6 bases from V and 0 bases from J, with 23 bases in between. Germline CDR1 MNHEY, CDR2 SMNVEV (reference sequence).

The chain recombines TRBV5-1 with TRBJ2-3, with D perhaps TRBD2 (7 bases). The ends were cut back, 7 bases at V and 0 bases at J, with 18 bases in the middle. CDR3 length: 16 amino acids. Germline V lookup: CDR1 SGHRS, CDR2 YFSETQ. The CDR3 reads CASARGGSLSTDTQYF. The CDR3 bases are TGCGCCAGCGCGAGGGGGGGGTCCTTAAGCACAGATACGCAGTATTTT.

The chain joins TRBV29-1 to TRBJ2-7, with 9 bases matching TRBD1. The CDR3 contains 13 residues. Looked up from germline, CDR1 is SQVTM and CDR2 is ANQGSEA. V was clipped by 7 bases and J by 3 bases; unmatched bases: 7. This CDR3 reads CSALGQGSYEQYF. DNA for the CDR3: TGCAGCGCTTTAGGACAGGGGAGCTACGAGCAGTACTTC.

This clone was recorded only once. CDR3: CASTGGRYEQYF. The CDR3 coding sequence is TGTGCCAGCACCGGCGGCAGATACGAGCAGTACTTC. The rearrangement joins TRBV28 to TRBJ2-7; D is undetermined. The CDR3 consists of 12 residues. Trimming shortened V by 7 bases and J by 4 bases, and 11 bases separated the two germline ends. Germline V gene lookup returns CDR1 MDHEN and CDR2 SYDVKM.

The chain joins TRBV6-6 to TRBJ2-7; D possibly corresponds to TRBD1 (5 bases). Between the trimmed V and J ends, which lost 3 bases and 5 bases, there was a span of 14 bases. Germline CDR1 reads MNHNY; CDR2 reads SVGAGI (reference sequence). The CDR3 runs 14 residues. CDR3 coding DNA: TGTGCCAGCAGTTATTCCCAGGGTGGCAACGAGCAGTACTTC. Translating it yields CASSYSQGGNEQYF.

The chain recombines TRBV11-2 with TRBJ1-3; the D is unclear. Deletions cut 0 bases from V and 1 base from J, with 13 bases between. Germline V CDR1 and CDR2: SGHAT, FQNNGV. The CDR3 has 17 residues. In DNA form, the CDR3 reads TGTGCCAGCAGCTTAGAGGTCAGGAGAGGGTCTGGAAACACCATATATTTT. Its protein product is CASSLEVRRGSGNTIYF.

The chain combines TRBV7-6 with TRBJ2-3, with D possibly matching TRBD1 (5 bases). V shed 5 bases and J shed 0 bases, with 12 bases lying between them. The CDR3 contains 15 residues. In germline, CDR1 is SGHVS, CDR2 FNYEAQ. In nucleotides, the CDR3 is TGTGCCAGCAGCCTGAACAGACAGAGCACAGATACGCAGTATTTT. It yields the protein CASSLNRQSTDTQYF. The whole variable domain, filled in from reference TRBV7-6 and TRBJ2-3, reads GAGVSQSPRYKVTKRGQDVALRCDPISGHVSLYWYRQALGQGPEFLTYFNYEAQQDKSGLPNDRFSAERPEGSISTLTIQRTEQRDSAMYRCASSLNRQSTDTQYFGPGTRLTVL.

This chain uses TRBV7-7 with TRBJ2-7; D ambiguous. The CDR3 extends over 13 amino acids. The V gene's germline CDR1 is SSHAT and CDR2 FNYEAQ (reference sequence). The V end was cut by 2 bases, the J end by 2 bases, with 7 bases between. The CDR3 region has the DNA TGTGCCAGCAGCTTAAGGCTAGCCTACGAGCAGTACTTC. Translating it yields CASSLRLAYEQYF. The variable domain in full, completed from reference TRBV7-7 and TRBJ2-7, reads GAGVSQSPRYKVTKRGQDVTLRCDPISSHATLYWYQQALGQGPEFLTYFNYEAQPDKSGLPSDRFSAERPEGSISTLTIQRTEQRDSAMYRCASSLRLAYEQYFGPGTRLTVT.

This chain links TRBV18 with TRBJ1-3, with no clear D. Between the trimmed V and J ends, which lost 0 bases and 0 bases, there was a span of 6 bases. The CDR3 is made up of 15 amino acids. Germline CDR1 KGHSH, CDR2 LQKENI. This CDR3 reads CASSPPGSSGNTIYF. DNA for the CDR3: TGTGCCAGCTCACCACCGGGGAGCTCTGGAAACACCATATATTTT.

The rearrangement links TRBV11-3 to TRBJ2-1; TRBD1 agrees at 7 bases. The CDR3 extends over 14 amino acids. CDR1 and CDR2 (germline): SGHNT, YENEEA. V was pared by 1 base and J by 5 bases, with 2 bases of the junction left unmatched. The CDR3 nucleotides are TGTGCCAGCAGCTTAGGAGACAGGGACAATGAGCAGTTCTTC. Amino acids: CASSLGDRDNEQFF.

V and J are TRBV5-1 and TRBJ1-1, with unresolved D. Germline V CDR1 and CDR2: SGHRS, YFSETQ. The CDR3 is 12 amino acids. Trimming cost V 7 bases and J 3 bases, with 10 bases left between them. The CDR3 sequence is CASRVGDTEAFF. For the CDR3, the DNA is TGCGCCAGCCGGGTCGGCGACACTGAAGCTTTCTTT.

The chain has TRBV2 and TRBJ2-5; D uncertain. The end of the DNA is better explained by TRBJ2-7, so the J call may be wrong. The germline V gene encodes CDR1 SNHLY and CDR2 FYNNEI. The CDR3 has 11 amino acids. The CDR3 region is CASSPHYEQYF. CDR3 coding DNA: TGTGCCAGCAGTCCTCACTACGAGCAGTACTTC.

The count of this clone is one. The conserved final phenylalanine or tryptophan is absent from the CDR3, which likely points to a read error. The chain combines TRBV10-3 with TRBJ1-5; D might be TRBD1 (5 bases). The CDR3 covers 14 residues. Germline V CDR1 and CDR2: ENHRY, SYGVKD. CDR3 in amino acids: CAISEWGREQPQHL. DNA for the CDR3: TGTGCTATCAGTGAATGGGGCAGGGAACAGCCCCAGCATCTT.

The J gene is TRBJ1-1, the V gene TRBV29-1; D remains ambiguous. Trimming cost V 6 bases and J 1 base, with 6 bases left between them. CDR1 SQVTM and CDR2 ANQGSEA come from the germline V gene. The CDR3 length is 11 residues. The CDR3 spells CSVSGNTEAFF. DNA for the CDR3: TGCAGCGTCTCCGGGAACACTGAAGCTTTCTTT.

Worth noting for this clone: The junction departs from germline at one end; a sequencing error may be responsible. The V gene is TRBV6-1, the J gene TRBJ2-6, with a weak D call TRBD1 (6 bases). The germline V gene encodes CDR1 MNHNS and CDR2 SASEGT. The CDR3 extends over 14 amino acids. This CDR3 reads CASSDFSGANGLTF. As DNA, the CDR3 is TGTGCCAGCAGTGATTTTTCAGGGGCCAACGGCCTGACTTTC.